A single sample is the source of the 8 T cell receptor beta chains below, sequenced in a study of neurological immune-mediated disorders. TCRdb fed the 5' RACE reads into MiXCR, producing one record per CDR3 protein. The sample consists of about 59,000 distinct CDR3 sequences, 24% of them appearing once. The time point here: technical triplicate 2. Specimen: PBMCs. These receptors came from a man between 60 and 75 years old with HTLV-1-associated myelopathy (HAM/TSP).

This clonotype appeared many times. The chain carries TRBV5-1 and TRBJ2-2; 8 bases align to TRBD1. The CDR3 covers 14 residues. V gave up 0 bases and J gave up 6 bases; unmatched junction bases: 1. Germline CDR1 and CDR2: SGHRS and YFSETQ. CDR3 sequence (DNA): TGCGCCAGCAGCTTGGACAGGGGGTCCGGGGAGCTGTTTTTT. It yields the protein CASSLDRGSGELFF. Full variable domain (outside the CDR3, taken from reference TRBV5-1 and TRBJ2-2): KAGVTQTPRYLIKTRGQQVTLSCSPISGHRSVSWYQQTPGQGLQFLFEYFSETQRNKGNFPGRFSGRQFSNSRSEMNVSTLELGDSALYLCASSLDRGSGELFFGEGSRLTVL.

This clonotype was detected ten times or more. The V gene is TRBV7-9, the J gene TRBJ2-1; 10 bases agree with TRBD1. Germline CDR1 reads SEHNR; CDR2 reads FQNEAQ (reference sequence). CDR3 length: 15 residues. Trimming took 5 bases from V and 4 from J; bases not matched to a gene: 5. The CDR3 DNA reads TGTGCCAGCAGCACCGGGACAGGGGATTACAATGAGCAGTTCTTC. The encoded protein is CASSTGTGDYNEQFF. The variable domain in full, completed from reference TRBV7-9 and TRBJ2-1, reads DTGVSQNPRHKITKRGQNVTFRCDPISEHNRLYWYRQTLGQGPEFLTYFQNEAQLEKSRLLSDRFSAERPKGSFSTLEIQRTEQGDSAMYLCASSTGTGDYNEQFFGPGTRLTVL.

This clonotype was seen only a few times. V is TRBV12-3 or TRBV12-4 and J is TRBJ2-7; no reliable D call. Trimming removed 7 bases from V and 5 bases from J, with 18 bases in between. The CDR3 sequence is 14 residues long. The CDR3 loop reads CASTLGSHGDEQYF. In DNA, the CDR3 is TGTGCCAGCACCTTAGGATCTCATGGGGACGAGCAGTACTTC.

This clonotype appeared many times. The V call is TRBV29-1, the J call TRBJ2-1, with 10 bases aligning to TRBD1. Trimming at V came to 5 bases and at J to 4 bases, leaving 8 bases not matched to a gene. CDR3 length: 15 residues. Germline lookup yields CDR1 SQVTM and CDR2 ANQGSEA. CDR3 nucleotides: TGCAGCGTTCAACCGGGACAGGGGCTTTACAATGAGCAGTTCTTC. This encodes CSVQPGQGLYNEQFF.

This clonotype was counted many times. The V and J genes are TRBV5-1 and TRBJ2-7; 11 bases are shared with TRBD1. After removal of 4 bases from V and 7 bases from J, the junction contained 10 bases not matched to a gene. Germline V gene lookup returns CDR1 SGHRS and CDR2 YFSETQ. This CDR3 contains 15 residues. The CDR3 sequence is CASSDTGQGASEQYF. The CDR3 nucleotides read TGCGCCAGCAGCGACACCGGACAGGGGGCAAGTGAGCAGTACTTC.

This clonotype has only a few counts. The genes are TRBV10-3 and TRBJ2-5; weak D call: TRBD2 (6 bases). V was cut by 3 bases and J by 3 bases, with 17 bases left in between. Looked up from germline, CDR1 is ENHRY and CDR2 is SYGVKD. CDR3 length: 16 residues. CDR3 coding DNA: TGTGCCATCAGTGACGGCCCCTCTGGCGGGAAAGAGACCCAGTACTTC. Translating it yields CAISDGPSGGKETQYF.

With regard to this clonotype: This could be a read error, since a much larger clone is one nucleotide away. The chain combines TRBV5-6 with TRBJ2-7; unclear D gene. Germline V gene sequence: CDR1 SGHDT, CDR2 YYEEEE. This CDR3 contains 11 residues. V shed 0 bases and J shed 7 bases, with 5 bases lying between them. CDR3 residues: CASSLDWEQYF. CDR3 DNA: TGTGCCAGCAGCTTGGACTGGGAGCAGTACTTC.

The chain links TRBV10-2 to TRBJ1-5; D remains ambiguous. The CDR3 is 14 amino acids. CDR1 WSHSY and CDR2 SAAADI come from the germline V gene. Trimming left V 2 bases short and J 2 bases short, with 7 bases between. CDR3 coding DNA: TGCGCCAGCAGTGAGGTCGCAGGCAATCAGCCCCAGCATTTT. Its protein is CASSEVAGNQPQHF.